Each of the 29 T cell receptor beta chains below was sequenced from the same sample in a study of T cell repertoires in cytomegalovirus infection. TCRdb called the reads again in MiXCR, with one record for every CDR3 protein. The sample has 270,000 or so distinct CDR3 sequences; approximately 17% are singletons. Sequenced: CD8+ T cells from PBMCs. These receptor sequences come from a human donor in good health (CMV status not recorded). Some clones in this sample may be carry-over from other donors' samples.

With regard to this clonotype: It is unclear where the CDR3 begins or ends on the DNA, so no DNA is shown, and the CDR3 is as TCRdb lists it. The genes are TRBV5-6 and TRBJ1-1. The germline V gene has CDR1 SGHDT and CDR2 YYEEEE. The CDR3 sequence runs 16 residues, both termini included. The CDR3 spells CASSSNPGGVAGGTFF.

This clonotype showed up many times. This rearrangement joins TRBV7-6 to TRBJ2-3; D is unclear. The CDR3 spans 14 residues. The ends were cut back, 3 bases at V and 1 base at J, with 8 bases in the middle. Germline lookup yields CDR1 SGHVS and CDR2 FNYEAQ. This CDR3 is CASSLGFGTDTQYF. For the CDR3, the DNA is TGTGCCAGCAGCTTGGGGTTTGGCACAGATACGCAGTATTTT.

This clonotype appeared a few times. J is TRBJ2-2 and V is TRBV29-1, with D possibly being TRBD1 or TRBD2 (6 bases each). The V end lost 7 bases, the J end lost 4 bases, and 13 bases lay between the germline ends. CDR3 size: 13 residues. CDR1 is SQVTM, CDR2 ANQGSEA, per germline. The CDR3 DNA follows: TGCAGCGCGAGGGGGGCCAGCACCGGGGAGCTGTTTTTT. Its translation: CSARGASTGELFF.

This chain links TRBV25-1 with TRBJ2-5, with D perhaps TRBD2 (6 bases). The CDR3 runs 13 residues. V dropped 4 bases and J dropped 0 bases, with 6 bases sitting between them. The V gene's germline CDR1 is MGHDK and CDR2 SYGVNS. Here the CDR3 DNA reads TGTGCCAGCAGTGGGGACTACCAAGAGACCCAGTACTTC. Translated, it gives CASSGDYQETQYF.

The chain uses TRBV28 and TRBJ2-7; no definite D call. The CDR3 contains 14 residues. CDR1 is MDHEN, CDR2 SYDVKM, per germline. Trimming pared 3 bases from V and 4 bases from J, leaving 13 bases between. The DNA of the CDR3 is TGTGCCAGCAGTTTTTTATCGGAGTCGTACGAGCAGTACTTC. Its protein is CASSFLSESYEQYF.

This sequence joins TRBV20-1 and TRBJ1-2; tentative D call: TRBD1 (6 bases). V dropped 6 bases and J dropped 8 bases, with 25 bases sitting between them. The CDR3 contains 15 residues. Per the germline V gene, CDR1 is DFQATT and CDR2 is SNEGSKA (reference sequence). This CDR3 reads CSAPGERAGVSGYTF. CDR3 DNA sequence: TGCAGTGCCCCGGGGGAACGGGCAGGGGTGAGCGGCTACACCTTC.

This clonotype was observed many times. This CDR3 is CASSSSWGNYEQYF. CDR3 sequence (DNA): TGTGCCAGCAGCTCGTCTTGGGGGAACTACGAGCAGTACTTC. This sequence joins TRBV7-2 and TRBJ2-7; D tentatively reads TRBD1 or TRBD2 (5 bases each). V gave up 4 bases and J gave up 3 bases, with 13 bases separating them. CDR1 SGHTA and CDR2 FQGNSA come from the germline V gene. The length of the CDR3 is 14 residues.

This clonotype was observed a handful of times. CDR3 in DNA: TGTGCCAGCAGGGCCCCCTTCCGGGCGGGGGGACAACCAAATGAGCAGTTCTTC. Translating it yields CASRAPFRAGGQPNEQFF. This chain links TRBV2 with TRBJ2-1; 8 bases fit TRBD2. V lost 6 bases and J lost 7; bases outside the gene matches: 20. The CDR3 extends over 18 amino acids. The germline CDR1 and CDR2 sequences are SNHLY and FYNNEI.

This clonotype was recorded at least ten times. This chain uses TRBV7-2 with TRBJ2-3; TRBD2 aligns across 9 bases. The V segment lost 1 base and the J segment 0 bases; nucleotides outside the gene matches: 11. The length of the CDR3 is 19 residues. The germline V gene has CDR1 SGHTA and CDR2 FQGNSA. CDR3 loop: CASSLDSLAGFLSTDTQYF. CDR3 in DNA: TGTGCCAGCAGCTTAGATTCGCTAGCGGGGTTCCTTAGCACAGATACGCAGTATTTT.

This clonotype was observed many times. The chain joins TRBV7-9 to TRBJ2-3; D unclear. CDR3 length: 16 residues. Trimming left V 3 bases short and J 0 bases short, with 13 bases between. CDR1 and CDR2 (germline): SEHNR, FQNEAQ (reference sequence). CDR3: CASSFGRPPSTDTQYF. The DNA for the CDR3 is TGTGCCAGCAGCTTCGGCCGGCCTCCTAGCACAGATACGCAGTATTTT.

This clonotype has ten or more counts. The chain joins TRBV6-2 or TRBV6-3 to TRBJ1-5, with 10 bases fitting TRBD1. The CDR3 runs 16 residues. Germline CDR1 MNHEY, CDR2 SVGEGT. Trimming at V came to 7 bases and at J to 4 bases, leaving 10 bases not matched to a gene. Here the CDR3 reads CASTPERTGGNQPQHF. In DNA form, the CDR3 reads TGTGCCAGCACCCCTGAGAGGACAGGGGGAAATCAGCCCCAGCATTTT.

This clonotype was recorded only once. CDR3 bases: TGTGCCAGCAGTTACTCCAAGGACAGGGGGGACTATGGCTACACCTTC. This translates into CASSYSKDRGDYGYTF. This chain connects TRBV6-5 to TRBJ1-2; TRBD1 agrees at 10 bases. V lost 0 bases and J lost 3; bases outside the gene matches: 4. Looked up from germline, CDR1 is MNHEY and CDR2 is SVGAGI. The CDR3 spans 16 residues.

This clonotype was recorded many times. V and J are TRBV28 and TRBJ2-7; D is possibly TRBD1 (6 bases). The CDR3 is made up of 14 amino acids. Germline V CDR1 and CDR2: MDHEN, SYDVKM. V was cut by 2 bases and J by 2 bases, with 10 bases left in between. This CDR3 is CASSLVGTTYEQYF. For the CDR3, the DNA is TGTGCCAGCAGTTTAGTGGGGACAACCTACGAGCAGTACTTC.

This clonotype has at least ten counts. The chain recombines TRBV4-1 with TRBJ1-5; TRBD1 agrees at 9 bases. CDR1 is MGHRA and CDR2 is YSYEKL in the germline V gene. With 2 bases clipped from V and 3 bases from J, the junction kept 5 bases outside the gene matches. The CDR3 extends over 16 amino acids. The CDR3 coding sequence is TGCGCCAGCAGCCAAATGGGACAGGGCAACAATCAGCCCCAGCATTTT. Translated: CASSQMGQGNNQPQHF.

This clonotype was counted at least ten times. This chain joins TRBV7-8 and TRBJ2-2; perhaps TRBD2 as D (5 bases). The CDR3 consists of 15 residues. Germline CDR1 and CDR2: SGHVS and FQNEAQ. V lost 0 bases and J 5 bases, leaving 10 bases between the germline ends. The CDR3 reads CASSLAGLNTGELFF. The CDR3 DNA follows: TGTGCCAGCAGCTTAGCCGGACTGAATACCGGGGAGCTGTTTTTT.

Concerning this clonotype: A much larger clone differs from this one at a single base, so this may be a read error. The chain couples TRBV7-3 to TRBJ1-6; D call uncertain. CDR1 SGHTA and CDR2 FQGTGA come from the germline V gene. The CDR3 is 13 residues long. The CDR3 DNA sequence: TGTGCCAGCAGCTTACATCCAAATTTACCCCTCCACTTT. Its protein product is CASSLHPNLPLHF.

The V gene is TRBV6-6, the J gene TRBJ2-7; tentatively, D is TRBD1 or TRBD2 (5 bases each). Germline V gene lookup returns CDR1 MNHNY and CDR2 SVGAGI (reference sequence). V dropped 2 bases and J dropped 0 bases, with 17 bases sitting between them. The CDR3 extends over 17 amino acids. This CDR3 reads CASSYPKGRVSSYEQYF. The CDR3 region has the DNA TGTGCCAGCAGTTACCCCAAGGGGCGGGTGAGCTCCTACGAGCAGTACTTC.

V is TRBV19 and J is TRBJ2-7; D perhaps matches TRBD1 (6 bases). Per germline, CDR1 LNHDA and CDR2 SQIVND (reference sequence). V lost 6 bases to trimming and J lost 3 bases, with 18 bases between them. The CDR3 runs to 15 residues. The chain's CDR3 is CASSSEGVEFYEQYF. The DNA of the CDR3 is TGTGCCAGTAGCTCCGAGGGGGTAGAGTTCTACGAGCAGTACTTC.

The chain couples TRBV6-6 to TRBJ2-7, with TRBD2 matching 7 bases. The CDR3 has 13 amino acids. CDR1 is MNHNY and CDR2 is SVGAGI in the germline V gene (reference sequence). The V segment lost 6 bases and the J segment 5 bases; nucleotides outside the gene matches: 7. CDR3 region: CASRPLAGDEQYF. The CDR3 nucleotides are TGTGCCAGCAGGCCCCTGGCGGGGGACGAGCAGTACTTC.

There are many counts of this clonotype. The J gene is TRBJ1-1, the V gene TRBV7-2; D not resolved. Trimming took off 4 bases at V and 0 bases at J, with 12 bases between the two ends. Germline-derived CDR1 and CDR2 are SGHTA and FQGNSA. The CDR3 sequence is 15 residues long. This CDR3 reads CASSSALGVNTEAFF. The CDR3 nucleotides are TGTGCCAGCAGCTCAGCCCTCGGGGTGAACACTGAAGCTTTCTTT.

This clonotype was counted many times. This chain links TRBV28 with TRBJ2-3; 14 bases agree with TRBD2. J lost 2 bases, V lost 5 bases, and 6 bases had no gene match. This CDR3 is 17 amino acids long. Per the germline V gene, CDR1 is MDHEN and CDR2 is SYDVKM. The CDR3 reads CASSRTSGGTFTDTQYF. The DNA for the CDR3 is TGTGCCAGCAGTCGGACTAGCGGGGGGACCTTCACAGATACGCAGTATTTT.

The CDR3 coding sequence is TGTGCCAGCAGCCAAGAGCAGGGGGGAACCGGGGAGCTGTTTTTT. It is translated as CASSQEQGGTGELFF. This chain connects TRBV4-2 to TRBJ2-2; TRBD1 is a possible D gene (7 bases). The CDR3 contains 15 residues. Trimming pared 0 bases from V and 5 bases from J, leaving 10 bases between. Germline lookup yields CDR1 LGHNA and CDR2 YNFKEQ.

This clonotype came up a few times. The chain combines TRBV5-1 with TRBJ2-2; tentative D call: TRBD1 (6 bases). This CDR3 region has 15 residues. CDR1 and CDR2 from the germline V gene are SGHRS and YFSETQ. V lost 4 bases and J 6 bases, leaving 16 bases between the germline ends. In nucleotides, the CDR3 is TGCGCCAGCAGCATAAGGGACCCAGGGGCCGGGGAGCTGTTTTTT. It translates to CASSIRDPGAGELFF.

This clonotype came up many times. This sequence joins TRBV7-2 and TRBJ2-7; the D is unclear. The germline V gene encodes CDR1 SGHTA and CDR2 FQGNSA. V was shortened by 2 bases and J by 6 bases, with 5 bases between the two germline ends. There are 11 residues in the CDR3. This CDR3 reads CASSLFGEQYF. In nucleotides, the CDR3 is TGTGCCAGCAGCTTATTCGGCGAGCAGTACTTC.

The rearrangement links TRBV14 to TRBJ1-1; D call uncertain. V was trimmed by 1 base and J by 3 bases, leaving 9 bases between them. Per the germline V gene, CDR1 is SGHDN and CDR2 is FVKESK. The CDR3 totals 14 residues. The CDR3 region has the DNA TGTGCCAGCAGCCAAGTGATGCGAGACACTGAAGCTTTCTTT. As protein: CASSQVMRDTEAFF.

This clonotype was observed a few times. This rearrangement joins TRBV12-3 or TRBV12-4 to TRBJ2-4, with 9 bases lining up with TRBD1. After removal of 5 bases from V and 5 bases from J, the junction contained 13 bases not matched to a gene. This CDR3 is 17 amino acids long. The CDR3 is CASSATGTGWIENIQYF. The CDR3 bases are TGTGCCAGCAGTGCCACCGGGACAGGGTGGATCGAAAACATTCAGTACTTC.

This rearrangement joins TRBV20-1 to TRBJ2-1; a possible D gene is TRBD2 (7 bases). Trimming stripped 0 bases from V and 3 bases from J, with 15 bases between. Germline V gives CDR1 DFQATT, CDR2 SNEGSKA (reference sequence). This CDR3 has 16 residues. The CDR3 is CSARDRTGGLYNEQFF. The DNA for the CDR3 is TGCAGTGCTAGAGATCGTACCGGGGGGCTCTACAATGAGCAGTTCTTC.

In regard to this clonotype: With a much larger clone just one base away, this may be a read error. This chain joins TRBV6-2 or TRBV6-3 and TRBJ1-5; D gene uncertain. V gave up 0 bases and J gave up 4 bases, with 7 bases separating them. CDR1 and CDR2 from the germline V gene are MNHEY and SVGEGT. The CDR3 runs to 14 residues. CDR3 bases: TGTGCCAGCAGTTACTCGAGCGAAAATCAGCCCCAGCATTTT. Its protein is CASSYSSENQPQHF.

At least ten counts were recorded for this clonotype. The chain uses TRBV7-2 and TRBJ1-1; D is perhaps TRBD1 (6 bases). The V and J ends lost 1 base and 7 bases respectively, with 10 bases between them. The CDR3 runs 13 residues. From germline, CDR1 is SGHTA and CDR2 FQGNSA. This CDR3 reads CASSLVGGDEAFF. The CDR3 DNA sequence: TGTGCCAGCAGCTTAGTAGGGGGGGATGAAGCTTTCTTT.